This is a list of T cell receptor beta chains from one sample in a study of STAT5B mutations in CD4+ large granular lymphocyte leukemia. This table comes from immunoSEQ multiplex PCR, and its TCRdb copy is limited to in-frame clones, with some not included. The table lists tens of thousands of clones, approximately 83% of them singletons. Sequencing was done on a sample of CD4+ T cells from blood buffy coats. These receptors came from a human donor in good health. Each CDR3 is given with its conserved first and last residue. D genes are given only for firm matches.

>TRBV7-9|TRBJ2-6|NA
CASSLDLSGANVLTF
TGTGCCAGCAGCTTGGACCTTTCTGGGGCCAACGTCCTGACTTTC
>TRBV15|TRBJ2-2|TRBD2
CATSRAGGNTGELFF
TGTGCCACCAGCAGAGCGGGGGGGAACACCGGGGAGCTGTTTTTT
>TRBV5-4|TRBJ2-7|NA
CASSLVGGTSYEQYF
TGTGCCAGCAGCCTCGTAGGGGGGACCTCCTACGAGCAGTACTTC
>TRBV2|TRBJ2-7|TRBD1
CASRGQGISEQYF
TGTGCCAGTAGAGGACAGGGAATTAGCGAGCAGTACTTC
>TRBV5-1|TRBJ2-5|NA
CASSLMTRETQYF
TGCGCCAGCAGCTTGATGACTAGAGAGACCCAGTACTTC
>TRBV5-4|TRBJ2-3|TRBD2
CASSTRAAGGGDTQYF
TGTGCCAGCAGCACCCGCGCGGCGGGGGGGGGAGATACGCAGTATTTT
>TRBV2|TRBJ2-5|NA
CASRAGVRETQYF
TGTGCCAGCAGAGCAGGGGTTCGGGAGACCCAGTACTTC
>TRBV29-1|TRBJ1-1|NA
CSVDWGRNMNTEAFF
TGCAGCGTAGACTGGGGACGGAACATGAACACTGAAGCTTTCTTT
>TRBV6-5|TRBJ1-1|NA
CASSYWAEGGTEAFF
TGTGCCAGCAGTTACTGGGCCGAGGGGGGGACTGAAGCTTTCTTT
>TRBV10-1|TRBJ2-7|NA
CASSESPGTSYEQYF
TGCGCCAGCAGTGAGTCCCCGGGAACGTCCTACGAGCAGTACTTC
>TRBV29-1|TRBJ2-3|NA
CSVGLRELDTQYF
TGCAGCGTAGGACTCCGGGAGCTGGATACGCAGTATTTT
>TRBV2|TRBJ1-6|NA
CASSLQGRDSPLHF
TGTGCCAGCAGTCTCCAGGGTCGGGATTCACCCCTCCACTTT
>TRBV19|TRBJ2-3|NA
CASSAYREGGDTQYF
TGTGCCAGTAGTGCCTACAGGGAGGGGGGAGATACGCAGTATTTT
>TRBV15|TRBJ1-2|NA
CATSRDMRQNNYGYTF
TGTGCCACCAGCAGAGATATGAGGCAGAATAACTATGGCTACACCTTC
>TRBV9|TRBJ1-3|TRBD1
CASSVVGTGGLSAGNTIYF
TGTGCCAGCAGCGTAGTAGGTACAGGGGGCCTTTCGGCTGGAAACACCATATATTTT
>TRBV11-2|TRBJ2-1|NA
CASSLAPSPYNEQFF
TGTGCCAGCAGCTTAGCCCCCAGCCCCTACAATGAGCAGTTCTTC
>TRBV4-1|TRBJ2-3|NA
CASSQDSAGTDTQYF
TGCGCCAGCAGCCAAGATTCCGCGGGGACAGATACGCAGTATTTT
>TRBV9|TRBJ2-7|TRBD1
CASSVGRTGGYEQYF
TGTGCCAGCAGCGTAGGTCGGACAGGGGGCTACGAGCAGTACTTC
>TRBV4-1|TRBJ1-3|NA
CASSQVIAKSGNTIYF
TGCGCCAGCAGCCAAGTTATCGCGAAGTCTGGAAACACCATATATTTT
>TRBV28|TRBJ1-6|NA
CASSFTSSYNSPLHF
TGTGCCAGCAGTTTTACCAGCTCCTATAATTCACCCCTCCACTTT
>TRBV11-3|TRBJ2-2|NA
CASSLENGELFF
TGTGCCAGCAGCCTAGAGAACGGGGAGCTGTTTTTT